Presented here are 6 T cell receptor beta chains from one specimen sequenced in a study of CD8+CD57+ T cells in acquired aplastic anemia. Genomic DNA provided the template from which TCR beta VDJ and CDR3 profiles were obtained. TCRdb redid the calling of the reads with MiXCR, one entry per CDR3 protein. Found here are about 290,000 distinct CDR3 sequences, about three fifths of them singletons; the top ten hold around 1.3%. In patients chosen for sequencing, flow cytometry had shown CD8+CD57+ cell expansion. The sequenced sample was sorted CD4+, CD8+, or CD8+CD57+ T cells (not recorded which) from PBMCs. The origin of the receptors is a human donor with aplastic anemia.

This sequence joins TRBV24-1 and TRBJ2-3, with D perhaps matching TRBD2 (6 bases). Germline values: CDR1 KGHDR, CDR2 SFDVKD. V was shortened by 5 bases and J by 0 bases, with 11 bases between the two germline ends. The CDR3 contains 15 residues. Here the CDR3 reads CATSVHGTSTDTQYF. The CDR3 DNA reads TGTGCCACCAGTGTGCACGGGACTAGCACAGATACGCAGTATTTT.

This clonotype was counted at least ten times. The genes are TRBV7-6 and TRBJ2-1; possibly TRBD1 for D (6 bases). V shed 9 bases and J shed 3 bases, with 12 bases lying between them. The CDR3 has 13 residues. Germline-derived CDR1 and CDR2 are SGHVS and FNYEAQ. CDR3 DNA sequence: TGTGCCAGTACTCGGACAGTCTACAATGAGCAGTTCTTC. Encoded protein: CASTRTVYNEQFF.

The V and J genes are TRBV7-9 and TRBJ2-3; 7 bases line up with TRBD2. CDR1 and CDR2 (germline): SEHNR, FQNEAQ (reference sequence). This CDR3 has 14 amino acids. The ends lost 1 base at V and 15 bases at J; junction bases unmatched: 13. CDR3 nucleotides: TGTGCCAGCAGCTTAGTGGGCGGGCTGAGGGACTACTATTTT. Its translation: CASSLVGGLRDYYF.

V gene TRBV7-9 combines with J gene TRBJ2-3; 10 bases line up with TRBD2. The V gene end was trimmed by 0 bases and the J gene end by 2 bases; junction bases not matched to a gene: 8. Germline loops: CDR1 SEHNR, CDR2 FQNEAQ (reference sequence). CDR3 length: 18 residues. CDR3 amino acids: CASSLAQPSGSPTDTQYF. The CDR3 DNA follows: TGTGCCAGCAGCTTAGCGCAGCCTAGCGGGAGCCCCACAGATACGCAGTATTTT.

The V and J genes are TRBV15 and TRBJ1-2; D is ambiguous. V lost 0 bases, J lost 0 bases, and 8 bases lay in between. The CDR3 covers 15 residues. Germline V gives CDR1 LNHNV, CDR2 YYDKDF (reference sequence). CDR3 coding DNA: TGTGCCACCAGCAGAGAAGGGATTGCTAACTATGGCTACACCTTC. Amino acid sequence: CATSREGIANYGYTF.

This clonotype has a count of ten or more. CDR3 amino acids: CASSLLDRDNTGELFF. The CDR3 region has the DNA TGTGCCAGCAGCTTACTGGATCGGGACAACACCGGGGAGCTGTTTTTT. The chain is built from TRBV7-3 and TRBJ2-2, with D possibly being TRBD1 or TRBD2 (5 bases each). This CDR3 has 16 residues. Germline V CDR1 and CDR2: SGHTA, FQGTGA. The V end was cut by 2 bases, the J end by 2 bases, with 12 bases between.